The 29 T cell receptor beta chains in this list originate from one sample, sequenced in a study of T-cell memory formation after mild COVID-19. Each CDR3 protein is one row after TCRdb ran MiXCR on the 5' RACE reads. The repertoire holds approximately 150,000 distinct CDR3 sequences, 19% seen once, with about 2.1% in the top ten. The sample was PBMCs or a T cell subset sorted from them (not recorded which). The receptors were gathered from an adult woman who had mild COVID-19 (a few samples of this study predate the infection). Cell type and time point are not known.

The rearrangement joins TRBV5-1 to TRBJ1-4; 9 bases are shared with TRBD1. With V trimmed by 5 bases and J by 3 bases, 17 bases remained unmatched. This CDR3 region has 19 residues. The V gene's germline CDR1 is SGHRS and CDR2 YFSETQ. The CDR3 DNA follows: TGCGCCAGCAGTTTGATACCCCGGGGCACAGGGGGCTCTAATGAAAAACTGTTTTTT. Translating it yields CASSLIPRGTGGSNEKLFF.

V gene TRBV6-2 or TRBV6-3 combines with J gene TRBJ2-5; D unresolved. V was shortened by 5 bases and J by 1 base, with 11 bases between the two germline ends. The length of the CDR3 is 14 residues. Germline V gene data show CDR1 as MNHEY and CDR2 as SVGEGT. This CDR3 is CASSPNHSQETQYF. Here the CDR3 DNA reads TGTGCCAGCAGTCCTAACCATTCCCAAGAGACCCAGTACTTC.

The chain links TRBV4-2 to TRBJ2-1, with no clear D. In germline, CDR1 is LGHNA, CDR2 YNFKEQ. Trimming removed 2 bases at V and 9 bases at J, with 17 bases between. This CDR3 spans 15 amino acids. CDR3 sequence: CASSQKSPSVGEQFF. In DNA form, the CDR3 reads TGTGCCAGCAGCCAAAAGAGTCCCAGCGTGGGTGAGCAGTTCTTC.

The chain has TRBV25-1 and TRBJ2-5; D perhaps matches TRBD2 (5 bases). The V gene lost 4 bases and the J gene lost 2 bases, with 17 bases spanning the gap. The CDR3 runs to 16 residues. Germline V gene data show CDR1 as MGHDK and CDR2 as SYGVNS. The chain's CDR3 is CASSGNGIPGQETQYF. The CDR3 DNA follows: TGTGCCAGCAGTGGGAACGGGATCCCGGGGCAAGAGACCCAGTACTTC.

V and J are TRBV10-3 and TRBJ2-3; D is unclear. In germline, CDR1 is ENHRY, CDR2 SYGVKD. The CDR3 contains 13 residues. V was clipped by 4 bases and J by 0 bases, with 5 bases between them. The DNA for the CDR3 is TGTGCCATCAGTGGGCAGAGCACAGATACGCAGTATTTT. This encodes CAISGQSTDTQYF.

The chain employs TRBV5-1 and TRBJ1-5, with D possibly TRBD1 on 5 matching bases. Per germline, CDR1 SGHRS and CDR2 YFSETQ. The CDR3 loop spans 14 amino acids. Trimming took off 0 bases at V and 6 bases at J, with 10 bases between the two ends. CDR3 amino acids: CASSLVQGSQPQHF. CDR3 sequence (DNA): TGCGCCAGCAGCTTGGTTCAGGGCAGTCAGCCCCAGCATTTT.

The chain recombines TRBV25-1 with TRBJ2-3; 13 nucleotides align to TRBD2. CDR1 MGHDK and CDR2 SYGVNS come from the germline V gene. V gave up 5 bases and J gave up 2 bases; unmatched junction bases: 7. This CDR3 has 17 amino acids. CDR3 sequence: CASSQLGTSGTTDTQYF. CDR3 bases: TGTGCCAGCAGTCAACTCGGGACTAGCGGGACCACAGATACGCAGTATTTT. Full variable domain (rest looked up from reference TRBV25-1 and TRBJ2-3): EADIYQTPRYLVIGTGKKITLECSQTMGHDKMYWYQQDPGMELHLIHYSYGVNSTEKGDLSSESTVSRIRTEHFPLTLESARPSHTSQYLCASSQLGTSGTTDTQYFGPGTRLTVL.

The genes are TRBV3-1 and TRBJ2-5; D tentatively reads TRBD1 or TRBD2 (5 bases each). The CDR3 covers 18 residues. The V gene lost 5 bases and the J gene lost 2 bases, with 24 bases spanning the gap. CDR1 LGHDT and CDR2 YNNKEL come from the germline V gene (reference sequence). The CDR3 DNA reads as TGTGCCAGCAGCAACCACTTTCTCCGAGGGGTTCAACAAGAGACCCAGTACTTC. Protein sequence: CASSNHFLRGVQQETQYF.

The V call is TRBV20-1, the J call TRBJ2-1; D perhaps matches TRBD2 (6 bases). CDR1 and CDR2 (germline): DFQATT, SNEGSKA (reference sequence). CDR3 length: 15 residues. Trimming removed 5 bases at V and 2 bases at J, with 16 bases between. CDR3 amino acids: CSADPRRGTYNEQFF. CDR3 DNA: TGCAGTGCTGACCCCAGACGGGGGACCTACAATGAGCAGTTCTTC.

V usage is TRBV4-3 and J usage is TRBJ2-7; D might be TRBD2 (6 bases). Germline assignment: CDR1 LGHNA and CDR2 YSLEER. V lost 2 bases and J lost 3, with 17 bases in between. The CDR3 loop spans 16 amino acids. As DNA, the CDR3 is TGCGCCAGCAGCCAATGGGGCGAGCAGGGAGGCTACGAGCAGTACTTC. Residues: CASSQWGEQGGYEQYF.

This clonotype has a single count. This chain connects TRBV29-1 to TRBJ2-1; tentatively, D is TRBD1 or TRBD2 (6 bases each). This CDR3 contains 14 residues. V lost 3 bases to trimming and J lost 5 bases, with 14 bases between them. CDR1 is SQVTM and CDR2 is ANQGSEA in the germline V gene. CDR3: CSVEWGAVHNEQFF. The CDR3, as DNA: TGCAGCGTTGAGTGGGGGGCGGTCCACAATGAGCAGTTCTTC.

This clonotype occurred a few times. V and J are TRBV30 and TRBJ1-6, with a weak D call TRBD1 (6 bases). Per germline, CDR1 GTSNPN and CDR2 SVGIG (reference sequence). The V end lost 0 bases, the J end lost 6 bases, and 6 bases lay between the germline ends. The CDR3 is made up of 13 amino acids. Here the CDR3 DNA reads TGTGCCTGGAGTGTACAGGGTAATTCACCCCTCCACTTT. It translates to CAWSVQGNSPLHF.

This clonotype was seen a handful of times. V gene TRBV29-1 combines with J gene TRBJ1-1; D is ambiguous. This CDR3 spans 10 amino acids. Trimming shortened V by 4 bases and J by 10 bases, and 10 bases separated the two germline ends. Germline lookup yields CDR1 SQVTM and CDR2 ANQGSEA. The CDR3 DNA reads as TGCAGCGTTGGGCAAGGCGGAGCTTTCTTT. This encodes CSVGQGGAFF.

Only a few counts were recorded for this clonotype. The CDR3 DNA is TGTGCCAGTAGTATAGCTCAGGGTTGGCAGACCCAGTACTTC. It translates to CASSIAQGWQTQYF. The chain combines TRBV19 with TRBJ2-5; D possibly corresponds to TRBD1 (5 bases). Germline V CDR1 and CDR2: LNHDA, SQIVND (reference sequence). V was trimmed by 1 base and J by 6 bases, leaving 12 bases between them. This CDR3 comprises 14 residues.

The sample holds many counts of this clonotype. The CDR3 loop reads CASSPGIALHF. The CDR3 nucleotides read TGTGCCAGCAGCCCAGGGATCGCCCTCCACTTT. The gene calls are TRBV5-5 and TRBJ1-6; weak D call: TRBD1 (5 bases). V was shortened by 4 bases and J by 14 bases, with 10 bases between the two germline ends. The CDR3 has 11 amino acids. Germline values: CDR1 SGHKS, CDR2 YYEKEE (reference sequence).

A single count supports this clonotype. The gene calls are TRBV6-5 and TRBJ2-6; unclear D gene. The CDR3 totals 15 residues. Germline lookup yields CDR1 MNHEY and CDR2 SVGAGI. V lost 6 bases to trimming and J lost 0 bases, with 9 bases between them. DNA of the CDR3: TGTGCCAGCAGCCGACTCAACTCTGGGGCCAACGTCCTGACTTTC. Its translation: CASSRLNSGANVLTF.

The V gene is TRBV12-3 or TRBV12-4, the J gene TRBJ2-1; tentatively, D is TRBD1 (6 bases). The CDR3 is 15 residues long. Trimming took 7 bases from V and 3 from J, leaving 16 bases between them. CDR3 DNA: TGTGCCAGCAAGGGGACAATCCCCTTCTACAATGAGCAGTTCTTC. The encoded protein is CASKGTIPFYNEQFF.

CDR3 in DNA: TGTGCCAGCAGATCCAGGGGTGGGACAGCAATCGGGGACACTGAAGCTTTCTTT. Translating it yields CASRSRGGTAIGDTEAFF. J is TRBJ1-1 and V is TRBV5-6, with 7 bases fitting TRBD1. Germline values: CDR1 SGHDT, CDR2 YYEEEE. The CDR3 loop spans 18 amino acids. V lost 5 bases and J lost 3; bases outside the gene matches: 19. Full variable domain (remainder filled in from reference TRBV5-6 and TRBJ1-1): DAGVTQSPTHLIKTRGQQVTLRCSPKSGHDTVSWYQQALGQGPQFIFQYYEEEERQRGNFPDRFSGHQFPNYSSELNVNALLLGDSALYLCASRSRGGTAIGDTEAFFGQGTRLTVV.

V usage is TRBV29-1 and J usage is TRBJ1-2; D is unresolved. CDR3 size: 13 residues. Germline V gene sequence: CDR1 SQVTM, CDR2 ANQGSEA. V lost 0 bases to trimming and J lost 7 bases, with 12 bases between them. CDR3 loop: CSVEDRAGPGYTF. DNA of the CDR3: TGCAGCGTTGAAGATAGGGCAGGACCTGGCTACACCTTC.

This clonotype has just a few counts. In nucleotides, the CDR3 is TGTGCCAGCAGCTTAGGTTCCGTCTTGAACACCGGGGAGCTGTTTTTT. Protein sequence: CASSLGSVLNTGELFF. The chain combines TRBV11-2 with TRBJ2-2; D is ambiguous. Looked up from germline, CDR1 is SGHAT and CDR2 is FQNNGV. CDR3 length equals 16 residues. The V gene lost 1 base and the J gene lost 1 base, with 10 bases spanning the gap. The variable domain in full, completed from reference TRBV11-2 and TRBJ2-2, reads EAGVAQSPRYKIIEKRQSVAFWCNPISGHATLYWYQQILGQGPKLLIQFQNNGVVDDSQLPKDRFSAERLKGVDSTLKIQPAKLEDSAVYLCASSLGSVLNTGELFFGEGSRLTVL.

The CDR3, as DNA: TGTGCTGTGGGACTAGTTGACACCGGGGAGCTGTTTTTT. Encoded protein: CAVGLVDTGELFF. This sequence joins TRBV12-5 and TRBJ2-2, with 8 nucleotides matching TRBD2. This CDR3 contains 13 residues. V shed 11 bases and J 3 bases; nucleotides not matched to a gene: 5. CDR1 LGHNT and CDR2 FRNRAP come from the germline V gene.

This sequence joins TRBV20-1 and TRBJ2-1, with a tentative D call TRBD2 (5 bases). The V end lost 5 bases, the J end lost 9 bases, and 11 bases lay between the germline ends. CDR3 length: 11 residues. CDR1 and CDR2 (germline): DFQATT, SNEGSKA (reference sequence). CDR3 nucleotide sequence: TGCAGTGCTTCTAGGGAGCGTGAGCAGTTCTTC. Amino acids: CSASREREQFF.

This clonotype was found many times. This chain links TRBV5-5 with TRBJ2-5; 8 nucleotides match TRBD2. Unmatched junction bases numbered 9, after V lost 6 bases and J lost 5 bases. This CDR3 is 14 amino acids long. Germline assignment: CDR1 SGHKS and CDR2 YYEKEE (reference sequence). CDR3 loop: CASTQISGTETQYF. In nucleotides, the CDR3 is TGTGCCAGCACCCAGATTAGCGGGACGGAGACCCAGTACTTC.

J is TRBJ1-1 and V is TRBV9; no firm D call. Germline CDR1 and CDR2: SGDLS and YYNGEE. The length of the CDR3 is 16 residues. The V end lost 0 bases, the J end lost 1 base, and 13 bases lay between the germline ends. This chain's CDR3 is CASSVGVPGRNTEAFF. CDR3 coding DNA: TGTGCCAGCAGCGTAGGGGTGCCTGGGAGGAACACTGAAGCTTTCTTT. Together with reference TRBV9 and TRBJ1-1, the CDR3 gives the full variable domain: DSGVTQTPKHLITATGQRVTLRCSPRSGDLSVYWYQQSLDQGLQFLIQYYNGEERAKGNILERFSAQQFPDLHSELNLSSLELGDSALYFCASSVGVPGRNTEAFFGQGTRLTVV.

This clonotype appeared a few times. The chain combines TRBV5-1 with TRBJ1-1; D gene uncertain. This CDR3 spans 14 amino acids. V was trimmed by 0 bases and J by 4 bases, leaving 10 bases between them. In germline, CDR1 is SGHRS, CDR2 YFSETQ. This CDR3 is CASSLDPVSTEAFF. CDR3 DNA sequence: TGCGCCAGCAGCTTGGACCCAGTGAGCACTGAAGCTTTCTTT.

CDR3: CSAKIVDEQFF. DNA for the CDR3: TGCAGTGCTAAGATCGTGGATGAGCAGTTCTTC. The chain couples TRBV20-1 to TRBJ2-1, with D hard to call. This CDR3 region has 11 residues. Germline V gives CDR1 DFQATT, CDR2 SNEGSKA (reference sequence). V lost 4 bases and J 8 bases, leaving 9 bases between the germline ends.

This chain uses TRBV6-2 or TRBV6-3 with TRBJ1-4; unclear D gene. Germline CDR1 is MNHEY and CDR2 is SVGEGT. The CDR3 extends over 12 amino acids. Trimming cost V 2 bases and J 11 bases, with 9 bases left between them. For the CDR3, the DNA is TGTGCCAGCAGTTACGGACGAGGGAAACTGTTTTTT. Its translation is CASSYGRGKLFF.

This clonotype has just a few counts. V usage is TRBV7-6 and J usage is TRBJ2-5, with TRBD1 as a possible D gene (6 bases). The CDR3 covers 16 residues. The germline V and J ends were trimmed by 1 base and 5 bases, with 17 bases remaining between them. CDR1 and CDR2 from the germline V gene are SGHVS and FNYEAQ. The CDR3 here is CASSLGSVQGWETQYF. The CDR3 DNA is TGTGCCAGCAGCTTAGGGTCCGTACAGGGTTGGGAGACCCAGTACTTC.

This chain joins TRBV20-1 and TRBJ2-2, with 9 nucleotides matching TRBD1. The CDR3 spans 16 residues. Germline V CDR1 and CDR2: DFQATT, SNEGSKA (reference sequence). After removal of 2 bases from V and 6 bases from J, the junction contained 10 bases not matched to a gene. Written as DNA, the CDR3 is TGCAGTGCTAGACCCCGGGACAGGGAAGCGTCCGGGGAGCTGTTTTTT. Protein sequence: CSARPRDREASGELFF.